The clone carrying this T cell receptor beta chain turned up a few times. The CDR3 sequence is 14 residues long. Trimming left V 0 bases short and J 4 bases short, with 9 bases between. Per germline, CDR1 KGHSH and CDR2 LQKENI. This record comes from a study of cytomegalovirus exposure and HLA in healthy donors. This table comes from immunoSEQ multiplex PCR, and its TCRdb copy is limited to in-frame clones, with some not included. Found here are more than 65,000 clones, 90% to 97% of them singletons; the top ten hold about 1.3%. Sequenced: PBMCs. V gene TRBV18 combines with J gene TRBJ1-2; possibly TRBD1 for D (6 bases). The TCR originated in a woman between 18 and 29 years old in good health and CMV-seronegative. The CDR3, as DNA: TGTGCCAGCTCACCACCGGACAGTATCTATGGCTACACCTTC. Translating gives CASSPPDSIYGYTF.